This is a list of T cell receptor beta chains from one sample in a study of blood T cell repertoires in COVID-19. Method: immunoSEQ multiplex PCR; TCRdb's copy keeps in-frame clones and lacks some. The sample lists some 280,000 clones, 70% to 90% occurring once. The specimen sequenced was peripheral blood. These TCRs come from a woman aged 60-70 years with acute or convalescent COVID-19. Each CDR3 is given with its conserved first and last residue. The D gene is left open where the match is weak. Size is omitted from some rows. Given values are once, few, many or a class for expanded clones.

14	TRBV10-3	TRBD1	few	TRBJ1-6	TGTGCCATCAGTGAGTCGGAAGGGGGCTCACCCCTCCACTTT	CAISESEGGSPLHF
18	TRBV10-1	TRBD1	NA	TRBJ1-4	TGCGCCAGCAGTGAGATGGTGAGACAGGGGGTTGTTTGTGAAAAACTGTTTTTT	CASSEMVRQGVVCEKLFF
17	TRBV2	TRBD2	once	TRBJ2-3	TGTGCCAGCAGTGCCCCGGGACTAGCGGGAAGGGGAGATACGCAGTATTTT	CASSAPGLAGRGDTQYF
18	TRBV21-1	NA	NA	TRBJ1-4	TGTGCCAGCGGACCCGAGAAGACAAGGGGCGCACCTAATGAAAAACTGTTTTTT	CASGPEKTRGAPNEKLFF
14	TRBV5-1	NA	NA	TRBJ2-3	TGCGCCAGCAGCCTAGCTAGCGGCACAGATACGCAGTATTTT	CASSLASGTDTQYF
16	TRBV27	NA	once	TRBJ1-4	TGTGCCAGCAGGACCCTCGCCGGGTCAACTAATGAAAAACTGTTTTTT	CASRTLAGSTNEKLFF
16	TRBV14	TRBD1	NA	TRBJ2-7	TGTGCCAGCAGCCCTACAACCGGGACAGGGAAGTACGAGCAGTACTTC	CASSPTTGTGKYEQYF
16	TRBV7-6	TRBD1	NA	TRBJ1-6	TGTGCCAGCAGCTTAGGGTACAGGGGCCCTAATTCACCCCTCCACTTT	CASSLGYRGPNSPLHF
15	TRBV25-1	NA	NA	TRBJ1-3	TGTGCCAGCAGAGCTCATTCTGGTACTGGAAACACCATATATTTT	CASRAHSGTGNTIYF
17	TRBV7-9	TRBD1	NA	TRBJ1-3	TGTGCCAGCAGCTTAGCCGGGACAGGGTCCTCTGGAAACACCATATATTTT	CASSLAGTGSSGNTIYF
11	TRBV10-2	TRBD1	NA	TRBJ2-7	TGCGCCAGCAGGACAGGGGACGAGCAGTACTTC	CASRTGDEQYF
19	TRBV19	NA	once	TRBJ2-3	TGTGCCAGTACCCGGAGGAGGGGGCTTGCCTCTATTAGCACAGATACGCAGTATTTT	CASTRRRGLASISTDTQYF
12	TRBV6-5	NA	many	TRBJ2-2	TGTGCCAGCCGAGGCCCGGGTCTGGAGCTGTTTTTT	CASRGPGLELFF
19	TRBV6-2/TRBV6-3	TRBD2	NA	TRBJ2-1	TGTGCCAGCAGTTACTCGAGTTCTAGCGGGGTAGGGGGTTACAATGAGCAGTTCTTC	CASSYSSSSGVGGYNEQFF
15	TRBV7-9	TRBD1	NA	TRBJ1-4	TGTGCCAGCAGCTTTAGCCGGACAGGCGGTGAAAAACTGTTTTTT	CASSFSRTGGEKLFF
18	TRBV6-2/TRBV6-3	TRBD1	NA	TRBJ1-1	TGTGCCAGCAGTTTCTTTGGGACAGCCGACCTGACGAACACTGAAGCTTTCTTT	CASSFFGTADLTNTEAFF
12	TRBV12-3/TRBV12-4	NA	NA	TRBJ1-2	TGTGCCAGCGGACTAAGGAACTATGGCTACACCTTC	CASGLRNYGYTF
14	TRBV2	NA	NA	TRBJ1-5	TGTGCCAGCAACGAAGACGGGAGCAATCAGCCCCAGCATTTT	CASNEDGSNQPQHF
15	TRBV2	TRBD1	few	TRBJ1-6	TGTGCCAGCAGTCGGACAGGACCCTATAATTCACCCCTCCACTTT	CASSRTGPYNSPLHF
16	TRBV4-1	NA	NA	TRBJ1-6	TGCGCCAGCAGCCAAGATCCCACAGGGCCAAATTCACCCCTCCACTTT	CASSQDPTGPNSPLHF
15	TRBV6-1	TRBD1	NA	TRBJ1-5	TGTGCCAGCAGTGAAGGGACAGGGTTGTATCAGCCCCAGCATTTT	CASSEGTGLYQPQHF
14	TRBV19	TRBD1	NA	TRBJ2-7	TGTGCCAGTAGGCCGGGACAGGGTACCTACGAGCAGTACTTC	CASRPGQGTYEQYF
15	TRBV5-4	TRBD2	NA	TRBJ2-5	TGTGCCAGCAGCTTACCCCTAGCGGGAGTGGAGACCCAGTACTTC	CASSLPLAGVETQYF
19	TRBV11-2	TRBD2	NA	TRBJ2-1	TGTGCCAGCAGCTTAGAGGGGATGAGCGGGGCCTTCCCCTACAATGAGCAGTTCTTC	CASSLEGMSGAFPYNEQFF
16	TRBV15	TRBD2	NA	TRBJ2-1	TGTGCCACCAGCGGCCCCCGACTAGCGGGAGGAAGTGAGCAGTTCTTC	CATSGPRLAGGSEQFF
13	TRBV5-1	NA	NA	TRBJ2-2	TGCGCCAGCACCTCTACGAACACCGGGGAGCTGTTTTTT	CASTSTNTGELFF
14	TRBV9	TRBD1	NA	TRBJ2-5	TGTGCCAGCAGCGTGGACAGGGGGCAAGAGACCCAGTACTTC	CASSVDRGQETQYF
13	TRBV29-1	NA	once	TRBJ1-2	TGCAGCGCCGCGGGGGGGGGACTTTATGGCTACACCTTC	CSAAGGGLYGYTF
14	TRBV28	NA	NA	TRBJ2-7	TGTGCCAGCAGTTGGCCAGCGGTAACCTACGAGCAGTACTTC	CASSWPAVTYEQYF
17	TRBV6-4	NA	NA	TRBJ1-2	TGTGCCCCATGCCCCCCCCTAAGGAGGGCTGCTAACTATGGCTACACCTTC	CAPCPPLRRAANYGYTF
12	TRBV29-1	NA	NA	TRBJ1-4	TGCAGCGTTCGGGAATCTGATGAAAAACTGTTTTTT	CSVRESDEKLFF
15	TRBV3-1/TRBV3-2	TRBD1	NA	TRBJ1-6	TGTGCCAGCAGCCCTCGGACAGGGAGTAATTCACCCCTCCACTTT	CASSPRTGSNSPLHF
18	TRBV28	TRBD2	NA	TRBJ2-3	TGTGCCAGCAGGTTGGGCGGACTAGCGGGGGGGGGCACAGATACGCAGTATTTT	CASRLGGLAGGGTDTQYF
12	TRBV11-3	NA	NA	TRBJ1-1	TGTGCCAGCAGCCCCGGCGGGACCAGAGCTTTCTTT	CASSPGGTRAFF
15	TRBV7-8	NA	NA	TRBJ2-2	TGTGCCAGCAGCTTAGATGCGGGGAGAGCCGGGGAGCTGTTTTTT	CASSLDAGRAGELFF
15	TRBV5-1	TRBD1	NA	TRBJ2-3	TGCGCCAGCAGGGACTCGGGACAGCACACAGATACGCAGTATTTT	CASRDSGQHTDTQYF
15	TRBV19	NA	NA	TRBJ1-1	TGTGCCAGTAGTCTCCGACAGGCGATGAACACTGAAGCTTTCTTT	CASSLRQAMNTEAFF
14	TRBV5-4	NA	once	TRBJ1-5	TGTGCCAGCAGCCCGGGGGGAAGCAATCAGCCCCAGCATTTT	CASSPGGSNQPQHF
16	TRBV5-1	NA	few	TRBJ2-1	TGCGCCAGCAGCGATGGGGGGACTTTAGGGTTCAATGAGCAGTTCTTC	CASSDGGTLGFNEQFF
15	TRBV19	NA	NA	TRBJ1-2	TGTGCCAGTAGTATCGGAACAGGGTGGGACTATGGCTACACCTTC	CASSIGTGWDYGYTF
13	TRBV3-1/TRBV3-2	NA	NA	TRBJ2-1	TGTGCCAGCAGCCAAGGACTAGGCTATGAGCAGTTCTTC	CASSQGLGYEQFF
12	TRBV11-3	NA	NA	TRBJ1-1	TGTGCCAGCAGCTCGTACGCAGGTGAAGCTTTCTTT	CASSSYAGEAFF
16	TRBV3-1/TRBV3-2	NA	NA	TRBJ2-7	TGTGCCAGCAGCCAAGATATTAGGACAGCCTCCTACGAGCAGTACTTC	CASSQDIRTASYEQYF
15	TRBV7-2	TRBD1	NA	TRBJ2-2	TGTGCCAGCAGCACCCGACAGGGCCGCACCGGGGAGCTGTTTTTT	CASSTRQGRTGELFF
13	TRBV28	TRBD1	once	TRBJ2-7	TGTGCCAGCGAAGACAGGGTTTCCTACGAGCAGTACTTC	CASEDRVSYEQYF
17	TRBV5-6	NA	NA	TRBJ1-3	TGTGCCAGCAGCTTGGGCATCCAGGGATTCTCTGGAAACACCATATATTTT	CASSLGIQGFSGNTIYF
16	TRBV5-5	NA	NA	TRBJ1-2	TGTGCCAGCAGCTTGGGCGGGACGACCGGCGGCTATGGCTACACCTTC	CASSLGGTTGGYGYTF
14	TRBV4-3	NA	few	TRBJ2-5	TGCGCCAGCAGCCAAGGGACTTACCAAGAGACCCAGTACTTC	CASSQGTYQETQYF
15	TRBV19	TRBD1	NA	TRBJ1-1	TGTGCCAGTAGTCCCAGGGGGACCCTTAACACTGAAGCTTTCTTT	CASSPRGTLNTEAFF
14	TRBV7-6	TRBD1	NA	TRBJ2-7	TGTGCCAGCAGCCCTAGGACAGGGGCCTACGAGCAGTACTTC	CASSPRTGAYEQYF
15	TRBV2	TRBD1	once	TRBJ1-6	TGTGCCAGCAGAGCCACAGGGGTTCGTAATTCACCCCTCCACTTT	CASRATGVRNSPLHF
13	TRBV5-4	NA	NA	TRBJ2-5	TGTGCCAGCAGCAGACTAGATCAAGAGACCCAGTACTTC	CASSRLDQETQYF
15	TRBV4-3	TRBD1	NA	TRBJ2-5	TGCGCCAGCAGCCAAACAGGGGGCCGAGGAGAGACCCAGTACTTC	CASSQTGGRGETQYF